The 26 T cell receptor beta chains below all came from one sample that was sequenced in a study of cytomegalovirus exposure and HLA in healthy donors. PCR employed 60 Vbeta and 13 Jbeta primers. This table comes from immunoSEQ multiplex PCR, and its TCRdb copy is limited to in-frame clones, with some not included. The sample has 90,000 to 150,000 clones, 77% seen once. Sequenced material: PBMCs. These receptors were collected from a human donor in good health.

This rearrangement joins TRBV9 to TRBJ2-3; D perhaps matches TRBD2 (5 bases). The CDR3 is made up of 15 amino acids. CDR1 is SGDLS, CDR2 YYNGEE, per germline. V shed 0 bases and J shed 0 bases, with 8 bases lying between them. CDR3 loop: CASSVGRVSTDTQYF. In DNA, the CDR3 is TGTGCCAGCAGCGTAGGGCGGGTTAGCACAGATACGCAGTATTTT.

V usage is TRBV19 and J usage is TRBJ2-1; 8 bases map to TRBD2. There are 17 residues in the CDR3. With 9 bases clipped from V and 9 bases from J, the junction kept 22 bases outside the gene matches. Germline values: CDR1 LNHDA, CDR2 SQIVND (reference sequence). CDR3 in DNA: TGTGCCAGCGCGGACTTCCTAGTAGCGGGACCGGGTACTGAGCAGTTCTTC. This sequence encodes CASADFLVAGPGTEQFF. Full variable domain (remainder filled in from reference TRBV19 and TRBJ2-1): DGGITQSPKYLFRKEGQNVTLSCEQNLNHDAMYWYRQDPGQGLRLIYYSQIVNDFQKGDIAEGYSVSREKKESFPLTVTSAQKNPTAFYLCASADFLVAGPGTEQFFGPGTRLTVL.

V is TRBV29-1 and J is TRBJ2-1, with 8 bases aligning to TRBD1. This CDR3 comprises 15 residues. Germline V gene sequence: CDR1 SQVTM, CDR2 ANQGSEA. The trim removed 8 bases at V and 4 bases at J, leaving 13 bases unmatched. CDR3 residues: CSISKPGQEYNEQFF. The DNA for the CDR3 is TGCAGCATCTCAAAACCGGGACAGGAATACAATGAGCAGTTCTTC.

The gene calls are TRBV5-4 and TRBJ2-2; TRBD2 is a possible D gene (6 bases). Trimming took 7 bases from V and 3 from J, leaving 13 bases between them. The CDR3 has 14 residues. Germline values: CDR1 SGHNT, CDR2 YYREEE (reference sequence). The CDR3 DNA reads TGTGCCAGCGAGGAGGGGCGCGACACCGGGGAGCTGTTTTTT. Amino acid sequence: CASEEGRDTGELFF. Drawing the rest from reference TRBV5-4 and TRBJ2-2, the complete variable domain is ETGVTQSPTHLIKTRGQQVTLRCSSQSGHNTVSWYQQALGQGPQFIFQYYREEENGRGNFPPRFSGLQFPNYSSELNVNALELDDSALYLCASEEGRDTGELFFGEGSRLTVL.

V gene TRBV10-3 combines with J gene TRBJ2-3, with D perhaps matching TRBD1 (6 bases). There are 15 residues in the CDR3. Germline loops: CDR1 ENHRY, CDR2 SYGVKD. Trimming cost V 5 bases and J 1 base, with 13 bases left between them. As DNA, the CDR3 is TGTGCCATCAGTTCACAGGGACCGGGCACAGATACGCAGTATTTT. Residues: CAISSQGPGTDTQYF.

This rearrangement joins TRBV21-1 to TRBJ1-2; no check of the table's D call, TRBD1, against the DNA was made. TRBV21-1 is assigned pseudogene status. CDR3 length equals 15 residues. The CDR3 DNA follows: TGTGCCAGCAGCAAAAAGGGAGACAGGGGTCCCGGCTACACCTTC. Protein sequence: CASSKKGDRGPGYTF.

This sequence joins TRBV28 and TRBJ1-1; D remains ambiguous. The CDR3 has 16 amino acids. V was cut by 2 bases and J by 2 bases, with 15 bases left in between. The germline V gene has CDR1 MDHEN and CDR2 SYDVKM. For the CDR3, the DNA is TGTGCCAGCAGTTTACCGGGGTTCCCCCTCAACACTGAAGCTTTCTTT. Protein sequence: CASSLPGFPLNTEAFF.

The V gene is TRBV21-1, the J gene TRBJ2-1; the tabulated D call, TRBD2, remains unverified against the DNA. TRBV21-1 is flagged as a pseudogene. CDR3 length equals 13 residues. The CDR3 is CASLLSGRSEQFF. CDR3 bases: TGTGCCAGCCTGTTAAGCGGGAGGTCTGAGCAGTTCTTC.

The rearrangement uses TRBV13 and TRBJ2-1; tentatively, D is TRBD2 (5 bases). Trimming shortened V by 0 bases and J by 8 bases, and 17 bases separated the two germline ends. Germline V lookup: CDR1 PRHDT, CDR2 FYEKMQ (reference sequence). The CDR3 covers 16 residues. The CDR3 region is CASSLGLRERADEQFF. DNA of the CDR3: TGTGCCAGCAGCTTAGGCCTAAGGGAGAGGGCCGATGAGCAGTTCTTC. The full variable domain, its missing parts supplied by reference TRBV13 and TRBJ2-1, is AAGVIQSPRHLIKEKRETATLKCYPIPRHDTVYWYQQGPGQDPQFLISFYEKMQSDKGSIPDRFSAQQFSDYHSELNMSSLELGDSALYFCASSLGLRERADEQFFGPGTRLTVL.

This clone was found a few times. CDR3 nucleotide sequence: TGTGCCAGCAGCTTGGGGGAGGGTGGGAACACTGAAGCTTTCTTT. It encodes CASSLGEGGNTEAFF. The chain recombines TRBV5-4 with TRBJ1-1, with no clear D. V was clipped by 0 bases and J by 1 base, with 10 bases between them. CDR1 SGHNT and CDR2 YYREEE come from the germline V gene (reference sequence). The length of the CDR3 is 15 residues.

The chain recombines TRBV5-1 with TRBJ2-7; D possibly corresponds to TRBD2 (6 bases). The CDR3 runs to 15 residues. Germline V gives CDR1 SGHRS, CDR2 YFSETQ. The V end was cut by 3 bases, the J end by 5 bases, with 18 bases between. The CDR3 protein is CASSSPESGDHEQYF. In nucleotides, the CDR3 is TGCGCCAGCAGCTCCCCAGAGTCGGGAGATCACGAGCAGTACTTC.

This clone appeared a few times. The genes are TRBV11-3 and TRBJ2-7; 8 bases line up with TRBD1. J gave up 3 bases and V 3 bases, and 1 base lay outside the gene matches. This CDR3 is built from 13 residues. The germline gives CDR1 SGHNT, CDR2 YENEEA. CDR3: CASSFGTGYEQYF. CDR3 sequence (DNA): TGTGCCAGCAGCTTCGGGACAGGCTACGAGCAGTACTTC.

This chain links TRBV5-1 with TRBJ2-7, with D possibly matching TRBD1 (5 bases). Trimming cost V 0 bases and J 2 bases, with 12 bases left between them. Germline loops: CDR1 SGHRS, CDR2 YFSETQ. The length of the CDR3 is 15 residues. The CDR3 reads CASSLGQSSPYEQYF. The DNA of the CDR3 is TGCGCCAGCAGCTTGGGACAGAGCAGCCCCTACGAGCAGTACTTC.

CDR3 sequence: CASSYSFQAGGTEAFF. The CDR3 nucleotides read TGTGCCAGCAGTTACTCGTTTCAAGCCGGGGGCACTGAAGCTTTCTTT. V and J are TRBV6-5 and TRBJ1-1, with D perhaps matching TRBD1 (5 bases). The CDR3 runs to 16 residues. The V end lost 0 bases, the J end lost 4 bases, and 15 bases lay between the germline ends. The germline CDR1 and CDR2 sequences are MNHEY and SVGAGI.

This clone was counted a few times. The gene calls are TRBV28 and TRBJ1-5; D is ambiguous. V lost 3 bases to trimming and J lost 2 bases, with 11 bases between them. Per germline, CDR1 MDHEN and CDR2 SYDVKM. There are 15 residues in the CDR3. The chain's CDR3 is CASSLDGRGNQPQHF. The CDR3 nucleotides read TGTGCCAGCAGTTTGGACGGGAGGGGCAATCAGCCCCAGCATTTT.

The CDR3 bases are TGCGCCAGCAGCTTGACTGAAGGGGGGCAGTACTTC. Amino acid sequence: CASSLTEGGQYF. The J gene is TRBJ2-7, the V gene TRBV5-1, with a weak D call TRBD1 (6 bases). Germline V gene lookup returns CDR1 SGHRS and CDR2 YFSETQ. Trimming shortened V by 1 base and J by 9 bases, and 11 bases separated the two germline ends. This CDR3 spans 12 amino acids.

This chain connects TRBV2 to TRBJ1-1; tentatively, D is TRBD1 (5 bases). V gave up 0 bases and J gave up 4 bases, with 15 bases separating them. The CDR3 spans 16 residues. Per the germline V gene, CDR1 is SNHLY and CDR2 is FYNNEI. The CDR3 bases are TGTGCCAGCAGTGAAGCGCTTCAGGGCTGGGGCACTGAAGCTTTCTTT. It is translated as CASSEALQGWGTEAFF.

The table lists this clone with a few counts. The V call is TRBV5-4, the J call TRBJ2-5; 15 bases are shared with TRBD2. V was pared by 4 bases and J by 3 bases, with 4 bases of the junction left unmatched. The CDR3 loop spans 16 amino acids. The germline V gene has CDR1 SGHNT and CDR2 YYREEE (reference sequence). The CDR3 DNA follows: TGTGCCAGCAGCCCCGGACTAGCGGGAGGGAAAGAGACCCAGTACTTC. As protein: CASSPGLAGGKETQYF. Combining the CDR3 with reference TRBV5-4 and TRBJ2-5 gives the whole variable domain ETGVTQSPTHLIKTRGQQVTLRCSSQSGHNTVSWYQQALGQGPQFIFQYYREEENGRGNFPPRFSGLQFPNYSSELNVNALELDDSALYLCASSPGLAGGKETQYFGPGTRLLVL.

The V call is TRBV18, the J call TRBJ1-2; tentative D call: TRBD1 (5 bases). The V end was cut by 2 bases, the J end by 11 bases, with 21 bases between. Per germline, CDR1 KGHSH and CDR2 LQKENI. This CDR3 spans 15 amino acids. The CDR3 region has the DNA TGTGCCAGCTCACCAGAAGGCAGGGCGAACCCACCATACACCTTC. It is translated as CASSPEGRANPPYTF.

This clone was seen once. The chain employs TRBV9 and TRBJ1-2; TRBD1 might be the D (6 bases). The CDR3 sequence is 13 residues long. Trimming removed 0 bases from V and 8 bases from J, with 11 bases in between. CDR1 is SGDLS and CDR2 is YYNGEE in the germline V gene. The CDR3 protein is CASSVGQAGGYTF. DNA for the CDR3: TGTGCCAGCAGCGTAGGACAGGCCGGGGGCTACACCTTC.

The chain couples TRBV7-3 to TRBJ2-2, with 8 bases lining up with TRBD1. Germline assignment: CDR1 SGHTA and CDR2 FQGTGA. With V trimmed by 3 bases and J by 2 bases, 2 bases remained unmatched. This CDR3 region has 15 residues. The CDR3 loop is CASSFDRGNTGELFF. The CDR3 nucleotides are TGTGCCAGCAGCTTTGACAGGGGCAACACCGGGGAGCTGTTTTTT.

CDR3 residues: CASSLQGNEQFF. In DNA, the CDR3 is TGCGCCAGCAGCTTACAGGGGAATGAGCAGTTCTTC. The chain has TRBV5-1 and TRBJ2-1, with 7 bases matching TRBD1. Looked up from germline, CDR1 is SGHRS and CDR2 is YFSETQ. The CDR3 spans 12 residues. Losses at the gene ends were 2 bases for V and 7 bases for J; bases not matched to a gene: 0.

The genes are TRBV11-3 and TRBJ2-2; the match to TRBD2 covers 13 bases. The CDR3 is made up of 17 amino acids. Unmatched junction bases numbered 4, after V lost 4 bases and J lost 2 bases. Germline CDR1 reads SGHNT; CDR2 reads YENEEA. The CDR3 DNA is TGTGCCAGCAGCTATCGACTAGCGGGAGGAAACACCGGGGAGCTGTTTTTT. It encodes CASSYRLAGGNTGELFF.

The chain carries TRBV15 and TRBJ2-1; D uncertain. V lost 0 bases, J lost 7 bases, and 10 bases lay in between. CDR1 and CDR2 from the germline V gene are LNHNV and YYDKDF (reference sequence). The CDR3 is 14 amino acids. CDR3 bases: TGTGCCACCAGCAGAGATCCCGCACAGAATGAGCAGTTCTTC. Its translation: CATSRDPAQNEQFF.

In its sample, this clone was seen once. In DNA form, the CDR3 reads TGTGCCAGTAGTATAGACCACGGACTAGCGGGAGGGGGGACCTACAATGAGCAGTTCTTC. Amino acid sequence: CASSIDHGLAGGGTYNEQFF. The chain has TRBV19 and TRBJ2-1; TRBD2 aligns across 15 bases. Germline CDR1 and CDR2: LNHDA and SQIVND (reference sequence). V lost 0 bases, J lost 2 bases, and 8 bases stayed unmatched. This CDR3 spans 20 amino acids.

DNA of the CDR3: TGCGCCAGCAGCTTAGGTTGGGCGGAGGGCCCGCGGAATGAGCAGTTCTTC. Translation gives CASSLGWAEGPRNEQFF. The chain combines TRBV5-1 with TRBJ2-1; TRBD2 is a possible D gene (6 bases). Germline V gene sequence: CDR1 SGHRS, CDR2 YFSETQ. V was shortened by 2 bases and J by 7 bases, with 22 bases between the two germline ends. There are 17 residues in the CDR3.